This entry lists 29 T cell receptor beta chains sequenced from one sample in a study of blood T cell repertoires in COVID-19. Some clones are missing from TCRdb's copy, which holds only in-frame ones; the method was immunoSEQ multiplex PCR. The table includes about 260,000 clones, roughly four fifths detected once. The sample comprised peripheral blood. Receptor source: a woman between 45 and 65 years old who had recovered from COVID-19.

This clone was detected only once. The rearrangement uses TRBV6-6 and TRBJ1-4, with TRBD1 identical over 8 bases. The germline V gene encodes CDR1 MNHNY and CDR2 SVGAGI (reference sequence). V trimming: 4 bases; J trimming: 7 bases; junction bases outside the gene matches: 8. The CDR3 extends over 15 amino acids. CDR3 loop: CASSLQGAPVEKLFF. The CDR3 DNA reads TGTGCCAGCAGTTTGCAGGGGGCGCCGGTTGAAAAACTGTTTTTT.

The chain couples TRBV11-2 to TRBJ2-7, with a tentative D call TRBD1 (6 bases). CDR1 and CDR2 (germline): SGHAT, FQNNGV. This CDR3 spans 14 amino acids. V was clipped by 5 bases and J by 2 bases, with 13 bases between them. The CDR3 DNA is TGTGCCAGCAGCGTCCACCAGGGGCCCTACGAGCAGTACTTC. It encodes CASSVHQGPYEQYF.

The chain combines TRBV28 with TRBJ2-3, with 11 bases lining up with TRBD2. CDR3 length equals 15 residues. Germline assignment: CDR1 MDHEN and CDR2 SYDVKM. V shed 4 bases, J shed 3 bases, and the junction held 3 bases outside the gene matches. CDR3 DNA sequence: TGTGCCAGCAGTTCGCCTAGCGGGGGGACAGATACGCAGTATTTT. The encoded protein is CASSSPSGGTDTQYF.

The chain has TRBV19 and TRBJ1-4; the D gene is possibly TRBD1 (6 bases). The CDR3 consists of 14 residues. Germline V gene sequence: CDR1 LNHDA, CDR2 SQIVND (reference sequence). The V end lost 10 bases, the J end lost 5 bases, and 17 bases lay between the germline ends. In DNA, the CDR3 is TGTGCCACCTCCCTGGACAGCATCAATGAAAAACTGTTTTTT. Encoded protein: CATSLDSINEKLFF.

The chain carries TRBV5-5 and TRBJ2-7, with 9 positions matching TRBD1. This CDR3 comprises 15 residues. V lost 2 bases, J lost 4 bases, and 7 bases stayed unmatched. In germline, CDR1 is SGHKS, CDR2 YYEKEE (reference sequence). CDR3 protein: CASSFSSGQGYEQYF. Here the CDR3 DNA reads TGTGCCAGCAGCTTTTCGTCGGGACAGGGTTACGAGCAGTACTTC.

About this clone: Different DNA sequences within this sample yield the same CDR3. J is TRBJ2-3 and V is TRBV5-4, with a weak D call TRBD1 (6 bases). This CDR3 spans 13 amino acids. V lost 1 base and J 3 bases, leaving 6 bases between the germline ends. Germline V gene lookup returns CDR1 SGHNT and CDR2 YYREEE (reference sequence). CDR3 residues: CASSLTGTDTQYF. The CDR3 DNA reads TGTGCCAGCAGCTTGACAGGGACAGATACGCAGTATTTT.

Only a few counts were recorded for this clone. This rearrangement joins TRBV4-2 to TRBJ2-2; the match to TRBD2 covers 10 bases. The CDR3 contains 18 residues. Unmatched junction bases numbered 8, after V lost 0 bases and J lost 4 bases. CDR1 and CDR2 from the germline V gene are LGHNA and YNFKEQ. The CDR3 region is CASSQDTLAGVITGELFF. Here the CDR3 DNA reads TGTGCCAGCAGCCAAGATACGCTAGCGGGAGTGATCACCGGGGAGCTGTTTTTT.

As concerns this clone: An end of the junction does not agree with germline; a read error may underlie this. The CDR3 is CASSRRQGAQAQHF. CDR3 coding DNA: TGTGCCAGCAGTAGAAGACAGGGGGCTCAGGCCCAGCATTTT. The chain couples TRBV28 to TRBJ1-5, with 10 bases fitting TRBD1. The germline CDR1 and CDR2 sequences are MDHEN and SYDVKM. CDR3 length equals 14 residues.

V usage is TRBV6-2 or TRBV6-3 and J usage is TRBJ2-2, with D perhaps matching TRBD2 (6 bases). The CDR3 covers 16 residues. Deletions cut 4 bases from V and 1 base from J, with 13 bases between. Germline CDR1 MNHEY, CDR2 SVGEGT. The CDR3 here is CASSWVPGENTGELFF. The CDR3 DNA sequence: TGTGCCAGCAGTTGGGTTCCGGGGGAGAACACCGGGGAGCTGTTTTTT.

This clone showed up just once. The V and J genes are TRBV4-2 and TRBJ2-7; tentatively, D is TRBD2 (6 bases). There are 14 residues in the CDR3. Germline CDR1 and CDR2: LGHNA and YNFKEQ. Trimming pared 1 base from V and 0 bases from J, leaving 7 bases between. The CDR3 DNA is TGTGCCAGCAGCCAAGGGGGGGTCTCCTACGAGCAGTACTTC. Its protein is CASSQGGVSYEQYF.

The V and J genes are TRBV18 and TRBJ1-1; tentative D call: TRBD1 (6 bases). Germline V gives CDR1 KGHSH, CDR2 LQKENI. With 2 bases removed from V and 1 base from J, the gap between germline ends came to 11 bases. CDR3 length equals 15 residues. CDR3 region: CASSPWGQSNTEAFF. DNA of the CDR3: TGTGCCAGCTCACCATGGGGACAATCGAACACTGAAGCTTTCTTT.

This rearrangement joins TRBV27 to TRBJ1-1; D possibly corresponds to TRBD1 (5 bases). Trimming left V 6 bases short and J 1 base short, with 12 bases between. Germline V lookup: CDR1 MNHEY, CDR2 SMNVEV (reference sequence). CDR3 size: 14 residues. The DNA for the CDR3 is TGTGCCAGCAGACCCACCGGGGGGAACACTGAAGCTTTCTTT. It translates to CASRPTGGNTEAFF.

This clone has a handful of counts. The V call is TRBV28, the J call TRBJ1-2, with D possibly matching TRBD1 (6 bases). Trimming removed 5 bases at V and 8 bases at J, with 27 bases between. The CDR3 has 17 residues. Germline values: CDR1 MDHEN, CDR2 SYDVKM. The DNA for the CDR3 is TGTGCCAGCAGTCCTGCGATTCGACTGGTGCAAACAGGGGGCTACACCTTC. Encoded protein: CASSPAIRLVQTGGYTF.

The chain recombines TRBV5-4 with TRBJ2-3, with 8 bases identical to TRBD2. The V gene end was trimmed by 4 bases and the J gene end by 6 bases; junction bases not matched to a gene: 7. Germline V gene lookup returns CDR1 SGHNT and CDR2 YYREEE (reference sequence). The CDR3 length is 14 residues. The DNA of the CDR3 is TGTGCCAGCAGCGATGGGGCGGGGGGTGATACGCAGTATTTT. This translates into CASSDGAGGDTQYF.

Turning to this clone: Other DNA sequences in the same sample also yield this CDR3. This sequence joins TRBV2 and TRBJ2-1; 9 bases align to TRBD1. CDR1 is SNHLY and CDR2 is FYNNEI in the germline V gene. The CDR3 totals 14 residues. The V segment lost 5 bases and the J segment 2 bases; nucleotides outside the gene matches: 1. The CDR3 loop is CASSRDRAYNEQFF. DNA of the CDR3: TGTGCCAGCAGTCGGGACAGGGCCTACAATGAGCAGTTCTTC.

This chain uses TRBV29-1 with TRBJ1-2, with TRBD1 matching 9 bases. Germline V gene data show CDR1 as SQVTM and CDR2 as ANQGSEA. This CDR3 comprises 13 residues. Germline trimming cut 5 bases from V and 5 bases from J; bases unmatched to any gene: 6. Here the CDR3 DNA reads TGCAGCGTTCCAACGACAGGGGGTTATGGCTACACCTTC. Its protein product is CSVPTTGGYGYTF. Complete variable domain (other parts from reference TRBV29-1 and TRBJ1-2): SAVISQKPSRDICQRGTSLTIQCQVDSQVTMMFWYRQQPGQSLTLIATANQGSEATYESGFVIDKFPISRPNLTFSTLTVSNMSPEDSSIYLCSVPTTGGYGYTFGSGTRLTVV.

The rearrangement joins TRBV5-1 to TRBJ2-5; 10 positions agree with TRBD1. CDR1 is SGHRS and CDR2 is YFSETQ in the germline V gene. This CDR3 region has 16 residues. V shed 0 bases and J 5 bases; nucleotides not matched to a gene: 7. CDR3 sequence: CASSLAGTGAGETQYF. The CDR3 DNA sequence: TGCGCCAGCAGCTTGGCCGGGACAGGGGCCGGGGAGACCCAGTACTTC.

This chain uses TRBV30 with TRBJ2-3; D remains ambiguous. Trimming stripped 0 bases from V and 1 base from J, with 5 bases between. Per the germline V gene, CDR1 is GTSNPN and CDR2 is SVGIG (reference sequence). This CDR3 comprises 13 residues. The CDR3 here is CAWSVTGTDTQYF. CDR3 coding DNA: TGTGCCTGGAGTGTTACAGGCACAGATACGCAGTATTTT.

This clone was seen a single time. V and J are TRBV5-1 and TRBJ2-6; TRBD1 might be the D (6 bases). The CDR3 contains 17 residues. Germline V lookup: CDR1 SGHRS, CDR2 YFSETQ. The V gene lost 3 bases and the J gene lost 1 base, with 14 bases spanning the gap. For the CDR3, the DNA is TGCGCCAGCAGCTCATACACAGGGTTGTCTGGGGCCAACGTCCTGACTTTC. It yields the protein CASSSYTGLSGANVLTF. Full variable domain (rest looked up from reference TRBV5-1 and TRBJ2-6): KAGVTQTPRYLIKTRGQQVTLSCSPISGHRSVSWYQQTPGQGLQFLFEYFSETQRNKGNFPGRFSGRQFSNSRSEMNVSTLELGDSALYLCASSSYTGLSGANVLTFGAGSRLTVL.

V usage is TRBV28 and J usage is TRBJ1-5, with TRBD1 matching 9 bases. V shed 6 bases and J 5 bases; nucleotides not matched to a gene: 11. CDR3 size: 16 residues. Germline V gives CDR1 MDHEN, CDR2 SYDVKM. CDR3 protein: CASSSGGTGTYQPQHF. CDR3 in DNA: TGTGCCAGCAGCTCAGGTGGGACAGGGACTTATCAGCCCCAGCATTTT.

This sequence joins TRBV5-1 and TRBJ2-2, with D perhaps TRBD1 (6 bases). Germline-derived CDR1 and CDR2 are SGHRS and YFSETQ. Between the trimmed V and J ends, which lost 4 bases and 3 bases, there was a span of 22 bases. The CDR3 runs to 18 residues. As DNA, the CDR3 is TGCGCCAGCAGCCCGAGAACCGGGACACGGTCCGACACCGGGGAGCTGTTTTTT. Protein: CASSPRTGTRSDTGELFF.

J is TRBJ2-1 and V is TRBV7-3, with TRBD1 identical over 8 bases. The CDR3 spans 13 residues. V trimming: 4 bases; J trimming: 8 bases; junction bases outside the gene matches: 4. Germline V CDR1 and CDR2: SGHTA, FQGTGA. CDR3 protein: CASSSTGGDEQFF. In nucleotides, the CDR3 is TGTGCCAGCAGCTCCACAGGGGGAGATGAGCAGTTCTTC.

The chain couples TRBV24-1 to TRBJ2-2; perhaps TRBD2 as D (6 bases). Trimming stripped 5 bases from V and 5 bases from J, with 14 bases between. The CDR3 length is 15 residues. Germline CDR1 KGHDR, CDR2 SFDVKD. As DNA, the CDR3 is TGTGCCACCAGTGCAGCCGGGGAGGAGACCGGGGAGCTGTTTTTT. Its protein product is CATSAAGEETGELFF.

J is TRBJ2-5 and V is TRBV7-8, with 7 bases fitting TRBD2. V lost 5 bases to trimming and J lost 0 bases; unmatched junction nucleotides: 9. Germline assignment: CDR1 SGHVS and CDR2 FQNEAQ. The length of the CDR3 is 16 residues. CDR3 sequence (DNA): TGTGCCAGCAGCCCCGGGCTGGGGGGGGACCAAGAGACCCAGTACTTC. Protein product: CASSPGLGGDQETQYF.

V is TRBV5-3 and J is TRBJ2-1, with D perhaps TRBD2 (5 bases). TRBV5-3 is an ORF; its function is uncertain. This CDR3 is 12 amino acids long. Trimming took off 6 bases at V and 8 bases at J, with 12 bases between the two ends. The chain's CDR3 is CARIRLAHEQFF. DNA for the CDR3: TGTGCCAGAATACGGCTAGCCCATGAGCAGTTCTTC.

The chain employs TRBV7-2 and TRBJ1-1; TRBD1 is a possible D gene (6 bases). The CDR3 totals 14 residues. The V gene lost 4 bases and the J gene lost 2 bases, with 11 bases spanning the gap. Germline V lookup: CDR1 SGHTA, CDR2 FQGNSA. CDR3 amino acids: CASSSRGVNTEAFF. In DNA, the CDR3 is TGTGCCAGCAGCTCCAGGGGAGTAAACACTGAAGCTTTCTTT.

V usage is TRBV19 and J usage is TRBJ2-1; no firm D call. Trimming pared 3 bases from V and 5 bases from J, leaving 5 bases between. Germline CDR1 reads LNHDA; CDR2 reads SQIVND (reference sequence). This CDR3 is built from 12 residues. DNA of the CDR3: TGTGCCAGTAGTATCCTAAACAATGAGCAGTTCTTC. It specifies CASSILNNEQFF.

The chain recombines TRBV28 with TRBJ2-7, with 7 bases lining up with TRBD1. The CDR3 consists of 12 residues. Germline loops: CDR1 MDHEN, CDR2 SYDVKM. V trimming: 8 bases; J trimming: 2 bases; junction bases outside the gene matches: 3. CDR3 sequence reads: CASHTGAYEQYF. CDR3 nucleotides: TGTGCCAGCCATACAGGGGCCTACGAGCAGTACTTC.

The chain has TRBV30 and TRBJ1-1, with 7 bases aligning to TRBD1. After removal of 4 bases from V and 2 bases from J, the junction contained 4 bases not matched to a gene. Germline CDR1 GTSNPN, CDR2 SVGIG (reference sequence). The CDR3 totals 13 residues. CDR3 nucleotide sequence: TGTGCCTGGAATAGGGGGCCCAACACTGAAGCTTTCTTT. Residues: CAWNRGPNTEAFF.